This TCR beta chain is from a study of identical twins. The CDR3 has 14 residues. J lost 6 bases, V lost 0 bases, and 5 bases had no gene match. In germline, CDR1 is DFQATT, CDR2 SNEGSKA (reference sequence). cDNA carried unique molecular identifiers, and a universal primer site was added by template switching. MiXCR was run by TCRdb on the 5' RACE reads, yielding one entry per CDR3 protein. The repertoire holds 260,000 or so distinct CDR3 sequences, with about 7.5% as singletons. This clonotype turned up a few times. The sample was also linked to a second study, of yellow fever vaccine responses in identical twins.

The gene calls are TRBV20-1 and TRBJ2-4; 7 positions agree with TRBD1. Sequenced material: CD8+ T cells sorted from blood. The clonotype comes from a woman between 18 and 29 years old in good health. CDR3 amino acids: CSARDHRDRNIQYF. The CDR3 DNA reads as TGCAGTGCTAGAGATCATCGGGACAGAAACATTCAGTACTTC.